These 16 T cell receptor beta chains were all obtained from the same sample, sequenced in a study of STAT5B mutations in CD4+ large granular lymphocyte leukemia. Only in-frame clones appear in the TCRdb table, and some are missing; sequencing was by immunoSEQ multiplex PCR. The table shows around 28,000 clones, with roughly 70% occurring only once. The sample taken for sequencing was CD4+ T cells from blood buffy coats. The receptors shown here come from a human donor in good health.

This chain uses TRBV7-2 with TRBJ1-1, with D unresolved. The V gene lost 4 bases and the J gene lost 6 bases, with 18 bases spanning the gap. CDR1 and CDR2 from the germline V gene are SGHTA and FQGNSA. The CDR3 extends over 15 amino acids. This CDR3 reads CASSSALHVRAEAFF. As DNA, the CDR3 is TGTGCCAGCAGCTCCGCACTTCACGTCCGAGCTGAAGCTTTCTTT.

The chain is built from TRBV5-1 and TRBJ2-7; D perhaps matches TRBD2 (6 bases). CDR1 and CDR2 (germline): SGHRS, YFSETQ. The V gene lost 4 bases and the J gene lost 1 base, with 12 bases spanning the gap. This CDR3 is 14 amino acids long. Here the CDR3 reads CASSRRDLSYEQYF. DNA of the CDR3: TGCGCCAGCAGCCGCCGGGACTTGTCCTACGAGCAGTACTTC.

The chain joins TRBV7-2 to TRBJ2-3; D gene ambiguous. This CDR3 region has 12 residues. Trimming took 9 bases from V and 6 from J, leaving 13 bases between them. CDR1 is SGHTA, CDR2 FQGNSA, per germline. This CDR3 reads CASRRSVDTQYF. Written as DNA, the CDR3 is TGTGCCAGTAGGCGCTCCGTGGATACGCAGTATTTT.

V usage is TRBV11-2 and J usage is TRBJ1-6; 7 bases are a match to TRBD1. Germline loops: CDR1 SGHAT, CDR2 FQNNGV. The CDR3 extends over 15 amino acids. V trimming: 0 bases; J trimming: 10 bases; junction bases outside the gene matches: 6. In DNA, the CDR3 is TGTGCCAGCAGCTTAGAACAGGGGTCGGAATCACCCCTCCACTTT. Protein product: CASSLEQGSESPLHF.

The table lists this clone with a few counts. The V gene is TRBV6-4, the J gene TRBJ2-7, with D tentatively TRBD1 or TRBD2 (5 bases each). Germline-derived CDR1 and CDR2 are MRHNA and SNTAGT. Trimming pared 5 bases from V and 2 bases from J, leaving 13 bases between. CDR3 length: 14 residues. For the CDR3, the DNA is TGTGCCAGCAGTACCGGGACGGACGCCTACGAGCAGTACGTC. Translation: CASSTGTDAYEQYV.

CDR3 sequence (DNA): TGTGCCTGGAGCGAGGGACAGGGTAAATCCTACGAGCAGTACTTC. Amino acids: CAWSEGQGKSYEQYF. V is TRBV30 and J is TRBJ2-7; 9 nucleotides match TRBD1. The CDR3 runs to 15 residues. Germline CDR1 reads GTSNPN; CDR2 reads SVGIG (reference sequence). After removal of 3 bases from V and 1 base from J, the junction contained 7 bases not matched to a gene.

The V gene is TRBV29-1, the J gene TRBJ1-2, with TRBD1 matching 11 bases. The CDR3 spans 14 residues. J gave up 7 bases and V 4 bases, and 8 bases lay outside the gene matches. Germline CDR1 is SQVTM and CDR2 is ANQGSEA. As DNA, the CDR3 is TGCAGCGTTGTTCCGGGACAGGGGGGATCTGGCTACACCTTC. It yields the protein CSVVPGQGGSGYTF. Combining the CDR3 with reference TRBV29-1 and TRBJ1-2 gives the whole variable domain SAVISQKPSRDICQRGTSLTIQCQVDSQVTMMFWYRQQPGQSLTLIATANQGSEATYESGFVIDKFPISRPNLTFSTLTVSNMSPEDSSIYLCSVVPGQGGSGYTFGSGTRLTVV.

V and J are TRBV25-1 and TRBJ2-1; 8 nucleotides match TRBD2. This CDR3 spans 15 amino acids. Germline CDR1 is MGHDK and CDR2 is SYGVNS. J gave up 5 bases and V 1 base, and 4 bases lay outside the gene matches. CDR3 protein: CASSESLAGNNEQFF. The CDR3, as DNA: TGTGCCAGCAGTGAATCTCTAGCGGGTAACAATGAGCAGTTCTTC.

This clone was counted only a few times. The chain links TRBV2 to TRBJ2-5; D is undetermined. The CDR3 covers 12 residues. Per germline, CDR1 SNHLY and CDR2 FYNNEI. Trimming pared 4 bases from V and 5 bases from J, leaving 8 bases between. In DNA, the CDR3 is TGTGCCAGCAGTGCTTGGGTGGAGACCCAGTACTTC. Protein: CASSAWVETQYF.

The chain links TRBV23-1 to TRBJ1-6, with D unresolved. TRBV23-1 is an open reading frame, and its role is uncertain. This CDR3 is built from 9 residues. Trimming took 8 bases from V and 12 from J, leaving 5 bases between them. CDR3 sequence: CASLGPLHF. The CDR3 DNA reads TGCGCCAGCCTAGGACCCCTCCACTTT.

The J gene is TRBJ2-7, the V gene TRBV20-1; a weak D match, TRBD1 (6 bases). The CDR3 has 11 amino acids. The germline CDR1 and CDR2 sequences are DFQATT and SNEGSKA (reference sequence). The V end lost 5 bases, the J end lost 3 bases, and 8 bases lay between the germline ends. The DNA of the CDR3 is TGCAGTGCTCTGGACAGCTACGAGCAGTACGTC. Translated, it gives CSALDSYEQYV.

The J gene is TRBJ1-1, the V gene TRBV5-5, with D perhaps matching TRBD1 (5 bases). The CDR3 spans 15 residues. Germline lookup yields CDR1 SGHKS and CDR2 YYEKEE (reference sequence). Trimming pared 4 bases from V and 1 base from J, leaving 14 bases between. CDR3 sequence (DNA): TGTGCCAGCAGCCCAACCGACAGTCGGAACACTGAAGCTTTCTTT. Amino acid sequence: CASSPTDSRNTEAFF.

The chain is built from TRBV6-6 and TRBJ1-1, with D hard to call. The CDR3 is made up of 15 amino acids. Trimming pared 5 bases from V and 0 bases from J, leaving 13 bases between. Germline values: CDR1 MNHNY, CDR2 SVGAGI (reference sequence). The CDR3: CASSLLDGLNTEAFF. CDR3 DNA sequence: TGTGCCAGCAGTCTCCTTGACGGACTGAACACTGAAGCTTTCTTT.

This clone was detected only once. The V gene is TRBV2, the J gene TRBJ1-6; tentatively, D is TRBD1 (6 bases). The V end lost 7 bases, the J end lost 2 bases, and 9 bases lay between the germline ends. This CDR3 contains 14 residues. Germline loops: CDR1 SNHLY, CDR2 FYNNEI. The CDR3, as DNA: TGTGCCAGCACCCGACAGGCCTATAATTCACCCCTCCACTTT. Translating gives CASTRQAYNSPLHF. The whole variable domain, remainder taken from reference TRBV2 and TRBJ1-6, is EPEVTQTPSHQVTQMGQEVILRCVPISNHLYFYWYRQILGQKVEFLVSFYNNEISEKSEIFDDQFSVERPDGSNFTLKIRSTKLEDSAMYFCASTRQAYNSPLHFGNGTRLTVT.

The J gene is TRBJ1-3, the V gene TRBV2, with D maybe TRBD1 (6 bases). Trimming stripped 6 bases from V and 0 bases from J, with 15 bases between. This CDR3 contains 16 residues. The germline gives CDR1 SNHLY, CDR2 FYNNEI. CDR3 coding DNA: TGTGCCAGCAGGGGACATCCGTCCCTCTCTGGAAACACCATATATTTT. As protein: CASRGHPSLSGNTIYF. Supplemented by reference TRBV2 and TRBJ1-3, the full variable domain reads EPEVTQTPSHQVTQMGQEVILRCVPISNHLYFYWYRQILGQKVEFLVSFYNNEISEKSEIFDDQFSVERPDGSNFTLKIRSTKLEDSAMYFCASRGHPSLSGNTIYFGEGSWLTVV.

The chain has TRBV2 and TRBJ1-3; TRBD1 might be the D (5 bases). CDR1 SNHLY and CDR2 FYNNEI come from the germline V gene. Between the trimmed V and J ends, which lost 1 base and 0 bases, there was a span of 13 bases. This CDR3 is built from 17 residues. The CDR3 bases are TGTGCCAGCAGTGAAGTCGAAGGGCAGGGCTCTGGAAACACCATATATTTT. This translates into CASSEVEGQGSGNTIYF. Based on the CDR3 plus reference TRBV2 and TRBJ1-3, the full variable domain is EPEVTQTPSHQVTQMGQEVILRCVPISNHLYFYWYRQILGQKVEFLVSFYNNEISEKSEIFDDQFSVERPDGSNFTLKIRSTKLEDSAMYFCASSEVEGQGSGNTIYFGEGSWLTVV.